These T cell receptor beta chains were read from a single sample in a study of blood T cell repertoires in COVID-19. Measured with immunoSEQ multiplex PCR; TCRdb has only the in-frame clones, and not every one. The sample contains more than 110,000 clones, around 90% of which appear only once. Sequenced sample: peripheral blood. The receptors originated from a human donor in a cohort sampled during active COVID-19. Both conserved end residues are part of each CDR3. D genes are given only for firm matches. Size is omitted from some rows. Given values are once, few, many or a class for expanded clones.

once | NA | 15 | TRBJ1-1 | TRBV5-6 | TGTGCCAGCAGCTTGATGGGACTAAGGCTTTTTGGAGCTTTCTTT | CASSLMGLRLFGAFF
once | TRBD2 | 14 | TRBJ2-3 | TRBV5-8 | TGTGCCAGCAGCCCTTACGGGGGGTCAGATACGCAGTATTTT | CASSPYGGSDTQYF
NA | NA | 15 | TRBJ1-6 | TRBV19 | TGTGCCAGTACCCCCTCAGGGGAGGGACGTTCACCCCTCCACTTT | CASTPSGEGRSPLHF
NA | NA | 14 | TRBJ2-7 | TRBV11-1 | TGTGCCAGCAGTAAACCCGGGGGTACCTACGAGCAGTACTTC | CASSKPGGTYEQYF
NA | NA | 14 | TRBJ2-1 | TRBV29-1 | TGCAGCGTTCGACAGGCGAGCTCCTACAATGAGCAGTTCTTC | CSVRQASSYNEQFF
NA | TRBD2 | 16 | TRBJ2-3 | TRBV14 | TGTGCCAGCAGCCTTGTAGCGGGAGGGATGGCAGATACGCAGTATTTT | CASSLVAGGMADTQYF
NA | NA | 13 | TRBJ2-3 | TRBV5-1 | TGCGCCAGCAGCTTGGCCAGCGCAGATACGCAGTATTTT | CASSLASADTQYF
NA | NA | 14 | TRBJ2-7 | TRBV6-2/TRBV6-3 | TGTGCCAGCAGTTACTGGGAGCGCTCCTACGAGCAGTACTTC | CASSYWERSYEQYF
NA | NA | 14 | TRBJ1-2 | TRBV28 | TGTGCCAGCAGTTTGGGGCAGGGGATGGGGGGCTACACCTTC | CASSLGQGMGGYTF
NA | NA | 14 | TRBJ2-7 | TRBV28 | TGTGCCAGCAGTTTACGGCAGGGCCCCTACGAGCAGTACTTC | CASSLRQGPYEQYF
NA | TRBD1 | 16 | TRBJ2-1 | TRBV4-1 | TGCGCCAGCAGCCAAGGGTATTCCCGGGACAGGGGGGTTTGGGTCTTC | CASSQGYSRDRGVWVF
NA | NA | 16 | TRBJ2-4 | TRBV18 | TGTGCCAGCTCACCGTTCGAGGTGGGGGGAAAAAACATTCAGTACTTC | CASSPFEVGGKNIQYF
NA | NA | 12 | TRBJ2-5 | TRBV28 | TGTGCCAGCAGTTTCCCAAAAGAGACCCAGTACTTC | CASSFPKETQYF
few | NA | 17 | TRBJ2-4 | TRBV7-8 | TGTGCCAGCAGCTACGAAGCTGCGGGGGCGGCCAAAAACATTCAGTACTTC | CASSYEAAGAAKNIQYF
NA | NA | 14 | TRBJ2-5 | TRBV11-1 | TGTGCCAGCAGCCAAGCAGGGCGGCAAGAGACCCAGTACTTC | CASSQAGRQETQYF
once | NA | 12 | TRBJ2-1 | TRBV12-3/TRBV12-4 | TGTGCCAGCAGGCGCACTAGCAATGAGCAGTTCTTC | CASRRTSNEQFF
NA | NA | 15 | TRBJ2-2 | TRBV2 | TGTGCCAGCAGTGGGTGGAGTTCAAACACCGGGGAGCTGTTTTTT | CASSGWSSNTGELFF
NA | TRBD1 | 15 | TRBJ1-3 | TRBV28 | TGTGCCAGCAGTTCTCGACAGGGGCGAGGAAACACCATATATTTT | CASSSRQGRGNTIYF
NA | NA | 15 | TRBJ2-7 | TRBV29-1 | TGCAGCGTTGAAGAGTCGCTAGCGAATTCCTACGAGCAGTACTTC | CSVEESLANSYEQYF
once | NA | 11 | TRBJ2-1 | TRBV20-1 | TGCAGTGCTTATAGTAACAATGAGCAGTTCTTC | CSAYSNNEQFF
many | TRBD2 | 16 | TRBJ2-1 | TRBV28 | TGTGCCAGCATTAAATGGGGCGGGGGCTCCTACAATGAGCAGTTCTTC | CASIKWGGGSYNEQFF
NA | TRBD2 | 16 | TRBJ2-1 | TRBV9 | TGTGCCAGCAGCGTACTAAGGGCTAGCGGGGGTTATGAGCAGTTCTTC | CASSVLRASGGYEQFF
NA | NA | 16 | TRBJ1-5 | TRBV7-2 | TGTGCCAGCAGCTTAGTAGGGGCGCTGGGCAATCAGCCCCAGCATTTT | CASSLVGALGNQPQHF
NA | NA | 12 | TRBJ1-5 | TRBV28 | TGTGCCAGCAGGGCTAGCAATCAGCCCCAGCATTTT | CASRASNQPQHF
NA | NA | 14 | TRBJ2-7 | TRBV27 | TGTGCCAGCAGGAGGAGGGCAGACTCCTACGAGCAGTACTTC | CASRRRADSYEQYF
NA | TRBD1 | 14 | TRBJ1-6 | TRBV3-1/TRBV3-2 | TGTGCCAGCAGCCGGGACAGGGTTCGGTCACCCCTCCACTTT | CASSRDRVRSPLHF
NA | NA | 14 | TRBJ1-5 | TRBV6-5 | TGTGCCAGCAGAGCCGACAACAGCAATCAGCCCCAGCATTTT | CASRADNSNQPQHF
once | TRBD1 | 15 | TRBJ1-5 | TRBV30 | TGTGCCTGGAGTGCCGACAGGGGAGATGGTCAGCCCCAGCATTTT | CAWSADRGDGQPQHF
NA | TRBD2 | 17 | TRBJ2-3 | TRBV5-1 | TGCGCCAGCAGCTTGCTCGGACTAGCGGGAGGGGCAGATACGCAGTATTTT | CASSLLGLAGGADTQYF
NA | TRBD2 | 16 | TRBJ2-2 | TRBV7-9 | TGTGCCAGCAGTTTTGGACTAGCGGGTAACACCGGGGAGCTGTTTTTT | CASSFGLAGNTGELFF
NA | NA | 16 | TRBJ2-7 | TRBV3-1/TRBV3-2 | TGTGCCAGCAGCCGAGTCCCCAGAGAGGGAGAGGCCGAGCAGTACTTC | CASSRVPREGEAEQYF
NA | TRBD2 | 16 | TRBJ2-1 | TRBV19 | TGTGCCAGTGTAGCGGGAGCCGGAGGTACCCACAATGAGCAGTTCTTC | CASVAGAGGTHNEQFF
once | NA | 15 | TRBJ2-3 | TRBV7-3 | TGTGCCAGCAGCCCCCTCGGCGGGCCTTCGAGTACGCAGTATTTT | CASSPLGGPSSTQYF
NA | TRBD1 | 14 | TRBJ2-2 | TRBV7-2 | TGTGCCAGCAGCTCACAGGGGCGCACCGGGGAGCTGTTTTTT | CASSSQGRTGELFF
NA | TRBD2 | 15 | TRBJ2-7 | TRBV10-2 | TGCGCCAGCAGTCCGACTAGCGGGAGTTCGGGCGAGCAGTACTTC | CASSPTSGSSGEQYF
NA | NA | 16 | TRBJ1-1 | TRBV27 | TGTGCCAGCAGTAACGGCGGGAACCGGGTGAACACTGAAGCTTTCTTT | CASSNGGNRVNTEAFF
NA | TRBD1 | 17 | TRBJ1-6 | TRBV28 | TGTGCCAGCAGCCCAACCAGACAGGGGATGTATAATTCACCCCTCCACTTT | CASSPTRQGMYNSPLHF
NA | NA | 14 | TRBJ2-5 | TRBV9 | TGTGCCAGCAGCGTAGATGGCACGCAAGAGACCCAGTACTTC | CASSVDGTQETQYF
NA | TRBD1 | 15 | TRBJ2-7 | TRBV30 | TGTGCCTGGAGTGTAAATCAGGGGGTCATCTACGAGCAGTACTTC | CAWSVNQGVIYEQYF
once | NA | 16 | TRBJ2-5 | TRBV7-2 | TGTGCCAGCAGCCCTGGAGTTAGGGGGGGCCAAGAGACCCAGTACTTC | CASSPGVRGGQETQYF
NA | TRBD2 | 15 | TRBJ2-7 | TRBV7-9 | TGTGCCAGCAGCCACCGGGACTACCTCCTGAACGAGCAGTACTTC | CASSHRDYLLNEQYF
once | TRBD1 | 16 | TRBJ1-5 | TRBV2 | TGTGCCAGCAAGGGGACAGGGGGCGCGAGCAATCAGCCCCAGCATTTT | CASKGTGGASNQPQHF
few | NA | 15 | TRBJ2-6 | TRBV2 | TGTGCCAGCAAAGCGGGTAGAGCTGGGGCCAACGTCCTGACTTTC | CASKAGRAGANVLTF
few | TRBD2 | 15 | TRBJ2-3 | TRBV9 | TGTGCCAGCAGCTTCCGCGGGGGGCACACAGATACGCAGTATTTT | CASSFRGGHTDTQYF
NA | NA | 12 | TRBJ2-7 | TRBV7-9 | TGTGCCAGCAGCCCTGGGGCCTGGGGGCAGTACTTC | CASSPGAWGQYF
NA | NA | 13 | TRBJ1-5 | TRBV5-1 | TGCGCCAGCAGCTCGAGTCCCAATCAGCCCCAGCATTTT | CASSSSPNQPQHF
NA | NA | 16 | TRBJ2-1 | TRBV7-2 | TGTGCCAGCAGCTTAGGGGGCAGCCGCTTATACAATGAGCAGTTCTTC | CASSLGGSRLYNEQFF